The clone carrying this T cell receptor beta chain has only a few counts. Its antigen is not identified. Other DNA sequences from this sample encode an identical CDR3 as well. The data originate from a study of shared clonotypes between healthy human individuals. V lost 4 bases and J 1 base, leaving 10 bases between the germline ends. This CDR3 region has 14 residues. The germline V gene encodes CDR1 LNHDA and CDR2 SQIVND (reference sequence). Overall study findings and caveats: The sharing of 4.5% to 6.5% of naive CD4 clonotypes was seen across a few donors.

Using immunoSEQ multiplex PCR, the repertoire was profiled, and TCRdb retains in-frame clones only, with some absent. This sample yields about 2.1 million clones, of which roughly 95% are seen a single time; roughly 1.7% belongs to the top ten. The naive CD8 subset, CD45RO-negative cells positively selected for CCR7, excluded terminally differentiated effector memory CD45RA+ cells. The specimen was naive CD8+ T cells from PBMCs. This receptor was obtained from a man aged 18 to 30 in good health. Some clones in this sample may be carry-over from other donors' samples. The chain combines TRBV19 with TRBJ1-1, with D perhaps matching TRBD1 (5 bases). CDR3 sequence: CASSTGQGNTEAFF. The CDR3 DNA is TGTGCCAGTAGTACTGGGCAGGGGAACACTGAAGCTTTCTTT.